This T cell receptor beta chain was profiled in a study of siplizumab effects on memory and regulatory T cells. This CDR3 comprises 15 residues. V shed 2 bases and J 4 bases; nucleotides not matched to a gene: 2. Germline CDR1 is SSHAT and CDR2 is FNYEAQ (reference sequence). Study-level results: The Treg-derived share of mappable alloreactive CD4+ clones averaged about 69% with siplizumab and 25% to 30% in controls. Naive T cells appeared more diverse than memory cells and seemed to be major alloresponse contributors.

As to this clone: The antigen remains unidentified.

Clones were sequenced by immunoSEQ multiplex PCR, and TCRdb holds only the in-frame ones, with some missing. This sample has about 120,000 clones, with approximately 94% found just once. The V call is TRBV7-7, the J call TRBJ2-5; 12 nucleotides align to TRBD2. This TCR was recovered from a human donor in good health. Input material: non-Treg CD4+ T cells sorted from blood. The CDR3 sequence is CASSLLAGGVETQYF. CDR3 bases: TGTGCCAGCAGCTTACTAGCGGGGGGGGTAGAGACCCAGTACTTC.